This record concerns one TCR beta chain sequence. Its antigen is undetermined. This entry belongs to a study of T cell responses to AZD1222 COVID-19 vaccine. Study-level findings and limits: Targeting of unmutated variant regions was reportedly seen in nearly half of spike-specific TCRs. Clonal diversity was possibly underestimated, and white British individuals and females predominated among donors. Only five or six individuals given AZD1222 were seropositive at baseline.

Method: immunoSEQ multiplex PCR; TCRdb's copy keeps in-frame clones and lacks some. The sample has some 200,000 clones, under 95% seen once. Trimming shortened V by 1 base and J by 3 bases, and 10 bases separated the two germline ends. CDR3 size: 14 residues. The germline gives CDR1 SGHDT, CDR2 YYEEEE. The rearrangement joins TRBV5-6 to TRBJ1-1, with D possibly matching TRBD1 (6 bases). The sample here was peripheral blood, taken on day 0 of MenACWY control vaccination. The source is an adult in good health. This CDR3 is CASSLQGLDTEAFF. As DNA, the CDR3 is TGTGCCAGCAGCTTGCAGGGGTTGGACACTGAAGCTTTCTTT.